This passage covers 15 T cell receptor beta chains from one sample sequenced in a study of OX40 agonist ivuxolimab in advanced cancers. Libraries were prepared by immunoSEQ multiplex PCR; TCRdb keeps only in-frame clonotypes and omits some of them. Of tens of thousands of clones in the sample, around 90% were seen once. The sample in question was CD4+ or CD8+ T cells sorted from blood, obtained in a trial of the OX40 agonist ivuxolimab. These receptor sequences come from an adult with an advanced solid tumor such as melanoma, head and neck, liver or kidney cancer.

This rearrangement joins TRBV10-1 to TRBJ2-5; D unresolved. Trimming cost V 3 bases and J 5 bases, with 13 bases left between them. The CDR3 has 14 residues. Germline loops: CDR1 WNHNN, CDR2 SYGVQD (reference sequence). CDR3 sequence reads: CASSDSERWETQYF. CDR3 nucleotide sequence: TGCGCCAGCAGTGATTCGGAGCGCTGGGAGACCCAGTACTTC.

The V call is TRBV5-1, the J call TRBJ2-5; D is unclear. The CDR3 length is 14 residues. V lost 5 bases and J lost 2, with 13 bases in between. Germline V gene lookup returns CDR1 SGHRS and CDR2 YFSETQ. The DNA of the CDR3 is TGCGCCAGCAGACGAGAGATTGGGCAAGAGACCCAGTACTTC. It specifies CASRREIGQETQYF.

This clone has just a few counts. The chain joins TRBV6-5 to TRBJ2-2; D is possibly TRBD2 (6 bases). The CDR3 totals 16 residues. V was trimmed by 2 bases and J by 1 base, leaving 11 bases between them. CDR1 MNHEY and CDR2 SVGAGI come from the germline V gene. CDR3 nucleotides: TGTGCCAGCAGTTACCGAGGGACTGGGAACACCGGGGAGCTGTTTTTT. Its protein is CASSYRGTGNTGELFF.

The chain recombines TRBV29-1 with TRBJ2-3; 11 bases map to TRBD2. This CDR3 is built from 15 residues. J was trimmed by 1 base and V by 4 bases; bases with no gene match: 4. The germline V gene encodes CDR1 SQVTM and CDR2 ANQGSEA. For the CDR3, the DNA is TGCAGCGTTGCTAGTAGCGGGGGGGGCACAGATACGCAGTATTTT. Translating it yields CSVASSGGGTDTQYF.

The chain is built from TRBV10-2 and TRBJ2-1; maybe TRBD1 (6 bases). V lost 4 bases and J 4 bases, leaving 8 bases between the germline ends. The CDR3 loop spans 13 amino acids. Germline V gene data show CDR1 as WSHSY and CDR2 as SAAADI. CDR3 loop: CASSVQGYNEQFF. CDR3 nucleotide sequence: TGCGCCAGCAGTGTCCAGGGGTACAATGAGCAGTTCTTC.

The chain joins TRBV27 to TRBJ2-6; 9 nucleotides line up with TRBD1. The CDR3 contains 17 residues. From germline, CDR1 is MNHEY and CDR2 SMNVEV (reference sequence). V shed 6 bases, J shed 2 bases, and the junction held 8 bases outside the gene matches. CDR3 DNA: TGTGCCAGCAGACCGGGACAGGGTGTCGCTGGGGCCAACGTCCTGACTTTC. It translates to CASRPGQGVAGANVLTF.

The count of this clone is one. The chain couples TRBV5-4 to TRBJ2-1, with TRBD2 identical over 11 bases. V trimming: 3 bases; J trimming: 5 bases; junction bases outside the gene matches: 7. The CDR3 has 16 amino acids. Germline V gene sequence: CDR1 SGHNT, CDR2 YYREEE (reference sequence). CDR3 protein: CASSYLLAGAHNEQFF. The CDR3 nucleotides are TGTGCCAGCAGCTACCTACTAGCGGGAGCCCACAATGAGCAGTTCTTC.

The chain uses TRBV6-1 and TRBJ1-5; D unclear. CDR1 is MNHNS and CDR2 is SASEGT in the germline V gene. The CDR3 has 14 residues. With 1 base removed from V and 6 bases from J, the gap between germline ends came to 10 bases. The CDR3 DNA is TGTGCCAGCAGTGAAGGGTGGGCGGGTCAGCCCCAGCATTTT. This codes for CASSEGWAGQPQHF.

Comments on this clone: The identical CDR3 is also encoded by other nucleotide sequences in the sample. The CDR3 sequence is CASSSQGAQPQHF. The CDR3 coding sequence is TGTGCCAGCAGTTCCCAGGGGGCTCAGCCCCAGCATTTT. This chain joins TRBV6-5 and TRBJ1-5; 8 nucleotides align to TRBD1. CDR3 length equals 13 residues. The V segment lost 4 bases and the J segment 6 bases; nucleotides outside the gene matches: 2. The germline V gene encodes CDR1 MNHEY and CDR2 SVGAGI.

V gene TRBV18 combines with J gene TRBJ1-1; 7 bases agree with TRBD1. V lost 1 base and J lost 6; bases outside the gene matches: 2. CDR3 length: 13 amino acids. CDR1 is KGHSH and CDR2 is LQKENI in the germline V gene. CDR3 in DNA: TGTGCCAGCTCACCACAGGGGGCGGCTGAAGCTTTCTTT. Its protein is CASSPQGAAEAFF.

V and J are TRBV5-4 and TRBJ2-4; 12 bases fit TRBD2. CDR3 length: 15 amino acids. CDR1 is SGHNT, CDR2 YYREEE, per germline (reference sequence). After removal of 5 bases from V and 9 bases from J, the junction contained 9 bases not matched to a gene. This CDR3 reads CASSVTSGGSGIQYF. Written as DNA, the CDR3 is TGTGCCAGCAGTGTGACTAGCGGGGGAAGCGGCATTCAGTACTTC.

This clone was picked up one time. The rearrangement links TRBV9 to TRBJ2-3, with 8 nucleotides matching TRBD2. V was pared by 3 bases and J by 1 base, with 4 bases of the junction left unmatched. The CDR3 contains 15 residues. Germline lookup yields CDR1 SGDLS and CDR2 YYNGEE. In nucleotides, the CDR3 is TGTGCCAGCAGCGGCCGGGGGGGCGGCACAGATACGCAGTATTTT. Protein product: CASSGRGGGTDTQYF.

The chain recombines TRBV28 with TRBJ1-1; no clear D. Between the trimmed V and J ends, which lost 2 bases and 5 bases, there was a span of 12 bases. CDR3 length equals 14 residues. Germline CDR1 and CDR2: MDHEN and SYDVKM. CDR3 region: CASSLHNSGTEAFF. The CDR3 DNA is TGTGCCAGCAGTTTACACAACTCGGGGACTGAAGCTTTCTTT. The full variable domain, completed using reference TRBV28 and TRBJ1-1, is DVKVTQSSRYLVKRTGEKVFLECVQDMDHENMFWYRQDPGLGLRLIYFSYDVKMKEKGDIPEGYSVSREKKERFSLILESASTNQTSMYLCASSLHNSGTEAFFGQGTRLTVV.

This sequence joins TRBV4-1 and TRBJ1-5; D remains ambiguous. V was cut by 1 base and J by 3 bases, with 7 bases left in between. The CDR3 is made up of 14 amino acids. Germline V gene sequence: CDR1 MGHRA, CDR2 YSYEKL. The CDR3 sequence: CASSQVVYNQPQHF. DNA of the CDR3: TGCGCCAGCAGCCAAGTCGTCTACAATCAGCCCCAGCATTTT.

This chain joins TRBV30 and TRBJ1-4; 12 nucleotides match TRBD1. The CDR3 is 14 residues long. Trimming took 4 bases from V and 10 from J; bases not matched to a gene: 7. The germline gives CDR1 GTSNPN, CDR2 SVGIG (reference sequence). CDR3 region: CAWKNGTGGLKLFF. The CDR3, as DNA: TGTGCCTGGAAAAACGGGACAGGGGGCTTAAAACTGTTTTTT.